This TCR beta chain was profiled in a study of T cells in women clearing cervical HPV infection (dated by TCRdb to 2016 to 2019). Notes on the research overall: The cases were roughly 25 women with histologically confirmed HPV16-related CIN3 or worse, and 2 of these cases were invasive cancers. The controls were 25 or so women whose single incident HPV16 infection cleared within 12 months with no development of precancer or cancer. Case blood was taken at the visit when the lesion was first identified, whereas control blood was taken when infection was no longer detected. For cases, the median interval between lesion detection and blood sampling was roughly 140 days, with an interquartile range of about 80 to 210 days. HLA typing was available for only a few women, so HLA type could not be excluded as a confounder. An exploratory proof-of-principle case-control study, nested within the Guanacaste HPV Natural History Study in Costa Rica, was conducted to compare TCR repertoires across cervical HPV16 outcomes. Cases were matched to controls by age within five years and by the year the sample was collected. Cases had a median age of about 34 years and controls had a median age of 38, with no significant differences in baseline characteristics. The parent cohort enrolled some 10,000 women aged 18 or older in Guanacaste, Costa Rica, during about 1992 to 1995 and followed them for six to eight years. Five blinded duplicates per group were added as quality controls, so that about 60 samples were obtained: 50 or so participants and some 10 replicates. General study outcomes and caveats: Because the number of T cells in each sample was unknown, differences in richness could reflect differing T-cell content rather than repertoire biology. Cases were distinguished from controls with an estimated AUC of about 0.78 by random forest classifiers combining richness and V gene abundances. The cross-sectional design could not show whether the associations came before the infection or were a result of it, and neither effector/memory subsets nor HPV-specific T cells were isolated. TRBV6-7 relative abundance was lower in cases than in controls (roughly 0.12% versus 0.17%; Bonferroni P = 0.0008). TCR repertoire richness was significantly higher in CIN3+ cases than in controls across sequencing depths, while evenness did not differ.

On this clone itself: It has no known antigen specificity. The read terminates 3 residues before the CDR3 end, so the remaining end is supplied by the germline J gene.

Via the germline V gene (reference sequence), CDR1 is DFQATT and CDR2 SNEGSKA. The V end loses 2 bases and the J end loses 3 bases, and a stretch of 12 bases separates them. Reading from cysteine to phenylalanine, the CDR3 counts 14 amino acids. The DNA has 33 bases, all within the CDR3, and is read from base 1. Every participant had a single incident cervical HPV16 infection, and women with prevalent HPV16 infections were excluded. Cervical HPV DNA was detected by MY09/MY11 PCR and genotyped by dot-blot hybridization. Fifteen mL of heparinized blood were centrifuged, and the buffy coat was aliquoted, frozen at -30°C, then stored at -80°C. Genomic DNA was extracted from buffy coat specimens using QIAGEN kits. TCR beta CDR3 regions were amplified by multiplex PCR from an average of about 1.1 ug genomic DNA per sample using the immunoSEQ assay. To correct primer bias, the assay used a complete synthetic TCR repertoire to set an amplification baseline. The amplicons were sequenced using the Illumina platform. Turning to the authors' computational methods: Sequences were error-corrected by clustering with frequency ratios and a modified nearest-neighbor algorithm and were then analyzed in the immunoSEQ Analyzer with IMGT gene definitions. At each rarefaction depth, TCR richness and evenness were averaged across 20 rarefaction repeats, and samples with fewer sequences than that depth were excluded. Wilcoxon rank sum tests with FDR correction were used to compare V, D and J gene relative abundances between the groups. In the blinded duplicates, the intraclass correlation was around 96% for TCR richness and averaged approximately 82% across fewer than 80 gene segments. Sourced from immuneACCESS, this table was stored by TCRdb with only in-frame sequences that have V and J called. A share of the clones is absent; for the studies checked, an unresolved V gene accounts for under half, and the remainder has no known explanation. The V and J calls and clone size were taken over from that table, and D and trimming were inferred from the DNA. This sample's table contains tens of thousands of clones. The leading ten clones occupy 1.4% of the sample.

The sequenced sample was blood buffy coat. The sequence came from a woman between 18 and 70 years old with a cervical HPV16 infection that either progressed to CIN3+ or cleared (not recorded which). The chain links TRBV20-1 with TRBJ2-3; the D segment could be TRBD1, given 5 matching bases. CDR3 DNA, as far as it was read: TGCAGTGCTAGAAAGGGGTTCTCAACAGATACG. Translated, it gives CSARKGFSTDT. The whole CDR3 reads CSARKGFSTDTQYF.